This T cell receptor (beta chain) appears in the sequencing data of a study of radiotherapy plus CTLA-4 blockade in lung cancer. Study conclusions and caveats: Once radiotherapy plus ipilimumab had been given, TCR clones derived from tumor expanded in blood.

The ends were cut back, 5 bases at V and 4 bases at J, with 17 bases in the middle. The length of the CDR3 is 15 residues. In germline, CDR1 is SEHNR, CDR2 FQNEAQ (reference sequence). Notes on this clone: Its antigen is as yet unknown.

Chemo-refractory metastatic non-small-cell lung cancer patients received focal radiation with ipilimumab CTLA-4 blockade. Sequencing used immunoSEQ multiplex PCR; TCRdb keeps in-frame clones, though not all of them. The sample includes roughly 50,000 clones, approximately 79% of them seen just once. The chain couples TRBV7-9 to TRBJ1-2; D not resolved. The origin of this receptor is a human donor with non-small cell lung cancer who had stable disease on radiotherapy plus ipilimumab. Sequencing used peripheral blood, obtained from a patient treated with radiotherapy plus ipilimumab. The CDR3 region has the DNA TGTGCCAGCAGCCCCACCCTTCCCGTTCTCTATGGCTACACCTTC. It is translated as CASSPTLPVLYGYTF. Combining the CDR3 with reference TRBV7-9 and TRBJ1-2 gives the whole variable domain DTGVSQNPRHKITKRGQNVTFRCDPISEHNRLYWYRQTLGQGPEFLTYFQNEAQLEKSRLLSDRFSAERPKGSFSTLEIQRTEQGDSAMYLCASSPTLPVLYGYTFGSGTRLTVV.